These 28 T cell receptor beta chains were sequenced from one sample in a study of blood T cell repertoires in COVID-19. Data came from immunoSEQ multiplex PCR; TCRdb stores just in-frame clones and leaves some out. The data hold over 100,000 clones, with about 80% observed a single time. The material sequenced was peripheral blood. These receptors all stem from a woman at least 80 years old with active or convalescent COVID-19.

V and J are TRBV15 and TRBJ2-3; D is ambiguous. V was shortened by 0 bases and J by 5 bases, with 3 bases between the two germline ends. This CDR3 is 12 amino acids long. Germline CDR1 is LNHNV and CDR2 is YYDKDF (reference sequence). CDR3: CATSRDQDTQYF. The CDR3 coding sequence is TGTGCCACCAGCAGAGATCAAGATACGCAGTATTTT.

The rearrangement uses TRBV24-1 and TRBJ1-1; a weak D match, TRBD1 (6 bases). The germline V and J ends were trimmed by 3 bases and 6 bases, with 16 bases remaining between them. This CDR3 contains 15 residues. Germline V gives CDR1 KGHDR, CDR2 SFDVKD. The CDR3 loop reads CATSDPEGGQPEAFF. For the CDR3, the DNA is TGTGCCACCAGTGATCCGGAGGGGGGGCAACCTGAAGCTTTCTTT.

The chain is built from TRBV6-2 or TRBV6-3 and TRBJ1-5; tentative D call: TRBD1 (6 bases). CDR1 MNHEY and CDR2 SVGEGT come from the germline V gene. The CDR3 length is 14 residues. V lost 6 bases, J lost 2 bases, and 11 bases lay in between. The CDR3 nucleotides are TGTGCCAGCAGCCTACAGGGAGGCAATCAGCCCCAGCATTTT. It translates to CASSLQGGNQPQHF.

In its sample, this clone was seen a few times. V and J are TRBV19 and TRBJ1-6; TRBD1 aligns across 8 bases. The CDR3 sequence is 16 residues long. Trimming took 0 bases from V and 8 from J; bases not matched to a gene: 6. CDR1 and CDR2 (germline): LNHDA, SQIVND (reference sequence). CDR3 residues: CASSIELDRVYSPLHF. CDR3 nucleotides: TGTGCCAGTAGTATAGAATTGGACAGGGTATATTCACCCCTCCACTTT.

V is TRBV18 and J is TRBJ1-1; D is undetermined. CDR1 is KGHSH, CDR2 LQKENI, per germline. This CDR3 is 17 amino acids long. V was trimmed by 1 base and J by 1 base, leaving 16 bases between them. In DNA, the CDR3 is TGTGCCAGCTCACCACAGTCCGGGCGGGTCCAGAACACTGAAGCTTTCTTT. It is translated as CASSPQSGRVQNTEAFF. Complete variable domain (other parts from reference TRBV18 and TRBJ1-1): NAGVMQNPRHLVRRRGQEARLRCSPMKGHSHVYWYRQLPEEGLKFMVYLQKENIIDESGMPKERFSAEFPKEGPSILRIQQVVRGDSAAYFCASSPQSGRVQNTEAFFGQGTRLTVV.

The chain carries TRBV7-2 and TRBJ2-1; 7 bases align to TRBD2. CDR1 and CDR2 from the germline V gene are SGHTA and FQGNSA. CDR3 length: 15 residues. J lost 4 bases, V lost 2 bases, and 5 bases had no gene match. DNA for the CDR3: TGTGCCAGCAGCTTAACGGCTAGCGGATACAATGAGCAGTTCTTC. It translates to CASSLTASGYNEQFF.

The chain joins TRBV14 to TRBJ2-2; 9 bases agree with TRBD1. The trim removed 8 bases at V and 5 bases at J, leaving 3 bases unmatched. The CDR3 sequence is 13 residues long. Germline V gene sequence: CDR1 SGHDN, CDR2 FVKESK. DNA for the CDR3: TGTGCCAGCCGAGGACAGGGGACCGGGGAGCTGTTTTTT. The encoded protein is CASRGQGTGELFF. The full variable domain, completed using reference TRBV14 and TRBJ2-2, is EAGVTQFPSHSVIEKGQTVTLRCDPISGHDNLYWYRRVMGKEIKFLLHFVKESKQDESGMPNNRFLAERTGGTYSTLKVQPAELEDSGVYFCASRGQGTGELFFGEGSRLTVL.

The V gene is TRBV7-8, the J gene TRBJ1-5, with D perhaps matching TRBD1 (5 bases). V lost 5 bases and J 4 bases, leaving 12 bases between the germline ends. This CDR3 region has 14 residues. Germline CDR1 is SGHVS and CDR2 is FQNEAQ. CDR3 loop: CASSDSNRNQPQHF. CDR3 DNA sequence: TGTGCCAGCAGCGACTCGAACAGGAATCAGCCCCAGCATTTT.

The sample holds a few counts of this clone. CDR3 in amino acids: CASSLGTSGSVQYF. For the CDR3, the DNA is TGTGCCAGCAGCTTAGGGACTAGCGGGAGTGTGCAGTACTTC. This chain uses TRBV7-3 with TRBJ2-7; 14 bases are a match to TRBD2. Germline CDR1 reads SGHTA; CDR2 reads FQGTGA. The CDR3 consists of 14 residues. V was clipped by 2 bases and J by 9 bases; unmatched bases: 3.

The DNA for the CDR3 is TGCGCCAGCAGCCCTAATCTGAACACTGAAGCTTTCTTT. It encodes CASSPNLNTEAFF. This chain connects TRBV5-1 to TRBJ1-1; D is ambiguous. Looked up from germline, CDR1 is SGHRS and CDR2 is YFSETQ. V dropped 4 bases and J dropped 0 bases, with 7 bases sitting between them. CDR3 size: 13 residues.

This rearrangement joins TRBV20-1 to TRBJ2-4; 7 bases match TRBD2. This CDR3 has 13 residues. V was pared by 3 bases and J by 5 bases, with 4 bases of the junction left unmatched. Looked up from germline, CDR1 is DFQATT and CDR2 is SNEGSKA (reference sequence). In nucleotides, the CDR3 is TGCAGTGCTAGTCTTCTAGCGGAAAACATTCAGTACTTC. Its protein product is CSASLLAENIQYF.

This chain connects TRBV7-3 to TRBJ2-6; D not resolved. CDR1 and CDR2 from the germline V gene are SGHTA and FQGTGA. Trimming left V 0 bases short and J 0 bases short, with 15 bases between. CDR3 length: 19 residues. Here the CDR3 DNA reads TGTGCCAGCAGCTTAACGTTACAGCCCCCGAACTCTGGGGCCAACGTCCTGACTTTC. It is translated as CASSLTLQPPNSGANVLTF.

The genes are TRBV7-2 and TRBJ1-1; tentative D call: TRBD1 (5 bases). The CDR3 runs to 12 residues. Between the trimmed V and J ends, which lost 5 bases and 6 bases, there was a span of 10 bases. Germline V gives CDR1 SGHTA, CDR2 FQGNSA. The CDR3 reads CASSLQGAEAFF. The CDR3 coding sequence is TGTGCCAGCAGCCTGCAGGGCGCTGAAGCTTTCTTT.

The chain combines TRBV7-2 with TRBJ1-2; TRBD1 agrees at 7 bases. Germline values: CDR1 SGHTA, CDR2 FQGNSA. Trimming removed 5 bases from V and 6 bases from J; junction bases left unmatched: 12. The CDR3 runs 15 residues. Here the CDR3 reads CASSPYSGGSNGYTF. CDR3 sequence (DNA): TGTGCCAGCAGCCCTTACTCAGGGGGTTCCAATGGCTACACCTTC.

The chain employs TRBV7-2 and TRBJ1-1; 7 bases are a match to TRBD1. CDR1 is SGHTA, CDR2 FQGNSA, per germline. The CDR3 consists of 15 residues. The J segment lost 3 bases and the V segment lost 5 bases, leaving 9 bases of the junction unmatched. Here the CDR3 reads CASSPRQGSHTEAFF. CDR3 sequence (DNA): TGTGCCAGCAGCCCCCGACAGGGTTCACACACTGAAGCTTTCTTT.

As to this clone: This sample includes further DNA sequences coding for the same CDR3. The genes are TRBV15 and TRBJ1-2, with no clear D. This CDR3 region has 12 residues. Per the germline V gene, CDR1 is LNHNV and CDR2 is YYDKDF (reference sequence). Deletions cut 0 bases from V and 4 bases from J, with 3 bases between. The DNA of the CDR3 is TGTGCCACCAGCAGAGACCTCTATGGCTACACCTTC. Translation: CATSRDLYGYTF.

The chain has TRBV7-2 and TRBJ1-2; D uncertain. Germline V gives CDR1 SGHTA, CDR2 FQGNSA. Between the trimmed V and J ends, which lost 0 bases and 4 bases, there was a span of 12 bases. The CDR3 sequence is 15 residues long. CDR3 in amino acids: CASSLAIPTGYGYTF. CDR3 coding DNA: TGTGCCAGCAGCTTAGCGATCCCGACGGGCTATGGCTACACCTTC. The full variable domain, its missing parts supplied by reference TRBV7-2 and TRBJ1-2, is GAGVSQSPSNKVTEKGKDVELRCDPISGHTALYWYRQSLGQGLEFLIYFQGNSAPDKSGLPSDRFSAERTGGSVSTLTIQRTQQEDSAVYLCASSLAIPTGYGYTFGSGTRLTVV.

The chain recombines TRBV2 with TRBJ1-1; D perhaps matches TRBD1 (5 bases). Trimming removed 6 bases at V and 1 base at J, with 9 bases between. The CDR3 extends over 13 amino acids. Germline V gene sequence: CDR1 SNHLY, CDR2 FYNNEI. The CDR3 sequence: CASRADRNTEAFF. DNA of the CDR3: TGTGCCAGCAGAGCAGACAGGAACACTGAAGCTTTCTTT.

V is TRBV7-2 and J is TRBJ1-1, with D hard to call. Trimming took off 3 bases at V and 4 bases at J, with 9 bases between the two ends. This CDR3 spans 13 amino acids. Germline CDR1 is SGHTA and CDR2 is FQGNSA. CDR3 DNA: TGTGCCAGCAGCTTTTCTTCGAGCACTGAAGCTTTCTTT. It specifies CASSFSSSTEAFF.

The chain uses TRBV6-5 and TRBJ2-7, with TRBD2 identical over 7 bases. Trimming took 6 bases from V and 0 from J; bases not matched to a gene: 8. The CDR3 extends over 15 amino acids. Germline loops: CDR1 MNHEY, CDR2 SVGAGI. DNA of the CDR3: TGTGCCAGCAGAAACCCGGGACTAATCTCCTACGAGCAGTACTTC. This encodes CASRNPGLISYEQYF.

Written as DNA, the CDR3 is TGTGCCAGCAGCCCCCACACCTACAATGAGCAGTTCTTC. Protein sequence: CASSPHTYNEQFF. The chain links TRBV9 to TRBJ2-1; D not resolved. This CDR3 comprises 13 residues. V lost 4 bases and J 2 bases, leaving 7 bases between the germline ends. Germline V gene data show CDR1 as SGDLS and CDR2 as YYNGEE.

Here the CDR3 reads CASSLHRLSNEKLFF. The CDR3 region has the DNA TGTGCCAGCAGCCTCCACAGGTTGTCTAATGAAAAACTGTTTTTT. The genes are TRBV5-8 and TRBJ1-4; a possible D gene is TRBD1 (5 bases). Trimming took 4 bases from V and 3 from J, leaving 13 bases between them. This CDR3 contains 15 residues. CDR1 is SGHTS and CDR2 is YDEGEE in the germline V gene. The full variable domain, rest sourced from reference TRBV5-8 and TRBJ1-4, is EAGVTQSPTHLIKTRGQQATLRCSPISGHTSVYWYQQALGLGLQFLLWYDEGEERNRGNFPPRFSGRQFPNYSSELNVNALELEDSALYLCASSLHRLSNEKLFFGSGTQLSVL.

V is TRBV7-3 and J is TRBJ1-2; D call uncertain. The CDR3 covers 11 residues. Per the germline V gene, CDR1 is SGHTA and CDR2 is FQGTGA. This chain's CDR3 is CATAVVRGYTF. CDR3 bases: TGTGCTACAGCGGTCGTTCGCGGCTACACCTTC.

This chain links TRBV7-2 with TRBJ1-5; the match to TRBD1 covers 8 bases. Per germline, CDR1 SGHTA and CDR2 FQGNSA. Trimming took 4 bases from V and 7 from J; bases not matched to a gene: 6. The CDR3 is 14 residues long. CDR3 DNA: TGTGCCAGCAGCTCCGACAGGGGATCCCAGCCCCAGCATTTT. It codes for CASSSDRGSQPQHF. The entire variable domain, with the rest obtained from reference TRBV7-2 and TRBJ1-5, is as follows: GAGVSQSPSNKVTEKGKDVELRCDPISGHTALYWYRQSLGQGLEFLIYFQGNSAPDKSGLPSDRFSAERTGGSVSTLTIQRTQQEDSAVYLCASSSDRGSQPQHFGDGTRLSIL.

The chain's CDR3 is CASFDRMNTEAFF. CDR3 DNA: TGTGCCAGCTTCGACAGGATGAACACTGAAGCTTTCTTT. The V gene is TRBV27, the J gene TRBJ1-1, with D possibly TRBD1 on 6 matching bases. V gave up 8 bases and J gave up 0 bases, with 10 bases separating them. The CDR3 is 13 amino acids. Germline V CDR1 and CDR2: MNHEY, SMNVEV (reference sequence).

This chain joins TRBV30 and TRBJ1-1, with 9 bases aligning to TRBD1. The CDR3 spans 14 residues. Looked up from germline, CDR1 is GTSNPN and CDR2 is SVGIG (reference sequence). V was clipped by 0 bases and J by 5 bases; unmatched bases: 4. CDR3 coding DNA: TGTGCCTGGAGTGTAGACAGGGGGTTGACTGAAGCTTTCTTT. Translating it yields CAWSVDRGLTEAFF.

This sequence joins TRBV7-2 and TRBJ1-2; D gene unclear. Germline CDR1 SGHTA, CDR2 FQGNSA. This CDR3 has 13 amino acids. V was shortened by 3 bases and J by 7 bases, with 12 bases between the two germline ends. CDR3 sequence reads: CASSFSQNGGYTF. The CDR3 region has the DNA TGTGCCAGCAGCTTTAGTCAAAACGGTGGCTACACCTTC.

The J gene is TRBJ2-5, the V gene TRBV7-2, with TRBD1 matching over 8 bases. CDR3 length equals 15 residues. Germline loops: CDR1 SGHTA, CDR2 FQGNSA. The J segment lost 6 bases and the V segment lost 0 bases, leaving 6 bases of the junction unmatched. CDR3 in DNA: TGTGCCAGCAGCTTAGCACGGGACAGGTCGCAGACCCAGTACTTC. Its translation: CASSLARDRSQTQYF. Using reference TRBV7-2 and TRBJ2-5 for the parts outside the CDR3, the full variable domain is GAGVSQSPSNKVTEKGKDVELRCDPISGHTALYWYRQSLGQGLEFLIYFQGNSAPDKSGLPSDRFSAERTGGSVSTLTIQRTQQEDSAVYLCASSLARDRSQTQYFGPGTRLLVL.